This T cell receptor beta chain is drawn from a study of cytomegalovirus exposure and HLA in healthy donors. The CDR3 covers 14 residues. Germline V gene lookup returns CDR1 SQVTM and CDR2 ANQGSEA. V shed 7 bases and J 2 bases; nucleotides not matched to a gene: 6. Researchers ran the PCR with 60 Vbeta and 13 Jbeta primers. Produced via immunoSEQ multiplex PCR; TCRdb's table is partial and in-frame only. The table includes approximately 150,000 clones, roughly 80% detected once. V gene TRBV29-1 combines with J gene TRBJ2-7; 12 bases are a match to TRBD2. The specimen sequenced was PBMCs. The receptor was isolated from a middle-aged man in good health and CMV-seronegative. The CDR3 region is CSARTSGDPYEQYF. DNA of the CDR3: TGCAGCGCGAGGACTAGCGGGGATCCCTACGAGCAGTACTTC.